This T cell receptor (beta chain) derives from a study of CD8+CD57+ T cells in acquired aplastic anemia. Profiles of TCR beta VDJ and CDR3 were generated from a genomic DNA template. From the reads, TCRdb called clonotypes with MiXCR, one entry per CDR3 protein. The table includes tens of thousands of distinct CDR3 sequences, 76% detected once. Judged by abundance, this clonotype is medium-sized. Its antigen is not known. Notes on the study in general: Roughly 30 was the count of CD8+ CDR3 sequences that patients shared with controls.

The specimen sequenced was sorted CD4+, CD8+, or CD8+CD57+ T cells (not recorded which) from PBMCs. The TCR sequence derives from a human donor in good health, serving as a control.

CDR3 amino acids: CASSLAGWASGSSYEQYF. CDR3 sequence (DNA): TGCGCCAGCAGCTTGGCCGGGTGGGCTAGCGGTAGCTCCTACGAGCAGTACTTC. This chain connects TRBV5-1 to TRBJ2-7; 7 bases line up with TRBD2. The CDR3 extends over 18 amino acids. V dropped 0 bases and J dropped 0; count of bases not matched to a gene: 12. CDR1 and CDR2 from the germline V gene are SGHRS and YFSETQ.